These 28 T cell receptor beta chains were all obtained from the same sample, sequenced in a study of shared clonotypes between healthy human individuals. Clones were read by immunoSEQ multiplex PCR, and TCRdb kept only the in-frame ones, dropping some. The sample includes some 500,000 clones, approximately 80% of them seen just once. What was sequenced was PBMCs. The source of these receptors is a woman aged 35 to 49 in good health. Some clones in this sample may be carry-over from other donors' samples.

The gene calls are TRBV4-1 and TRBJ2-7, with D possibly TRBD1 on 6 matching bases. The CDR3 runs 17 residues. V lost 0 bases to trimming and J lost 6 bases, with 21 bases between them. Germline-derived CDR1 and CDR2 are MGHRA and YSYEKL. The CDR3 region is CASSQEYSVQAQGEQYF. The CDR3 bases are TGCGCCAGCAGCCAAGAATATTCGGTGCAGGCACAGGGCGAGCAGTACTTC.

With respect to this clone: Sequence at one end of the junction differs from germline and may be a read error. The chain combines TRBV5-8 with TRBJ2-1; TRBD2 matches at 14 bases. The CDR3 spans 15 residues. CDR1 SGHTS and CDR2 YDEGEE come from the germline V gene. CDR3 loop: CASSPGLAGENEQFF. Written as DNA, the CDR3 is TGCGCCAGCAGCCCGGGACTAGCGGGAGAGAATGAGCAGTTCTTC.

J is TRBJ1-6 and V is TRBV28; D gene ambiguous. Trimming took off 4 bases at V and 0 bases at J, with 19 bases between the two ends. CDR3 length: 19 residues. From germline, CDR1 is MDHEN and CDR2 SYDVKM. In nucleotides, the CDR3 is TGTGCCAGCAGTTCTGGGCCGACACGCGGAAGCTCCTATAATTCACCCCTCCACTTT. Amino acid sequence: CASSSGPTRGSSYNSPLHF.

The V and J genes are TRBV28 and TRBJ1-5; 8 nucleotides align to TRBD1. Trimming cost V 5 bases and J 5 bases; bases outside gene matches: 11. From germline, CDR1 is MDHEN and CDR2 SYDVKM. This CDR3 spans 16 amino acids. The CDR3 DNA sequence: TGTGCCAGCAGTCCCCGGACAGGGTGGTTGGATCAGCCCCAGCATTTT. As protein: CASSPRTGWLDQPQHF.

This clone was observed a handful of times. The chain combines TRBV19 with TRBJ1-5; unclear D gene. Germline CDR1 and CDR2: LNHDA and SQIVND (reference sequence). The CDR3 is made up of 14 amino acids. With 6 bases removed from V and 2 bases from J, the gap between germline ends came to 11 bases. CDR3 residues: CASSDASGNQPQHF. The CDR3 nucleotides are TGTGCCAGTAGCGACGCTTCGGGCAATCAGCCCCAGCATTTT.

In DNA, the CDR3 is TGCGCCAGCACCTCGACAGGGTCCTACGAGCAGTACTTC. Amino acid sequence: CASTSTGSYEQYF. The chain has TRBV5-1 and TRBJ2-7; 7 positions agree with TRBD1. The CDR3 has 13 amino acids. Germline V CDR1 and CDR2: SGHRS, YFSETQ. V lost 6 bases to trimming and J lost 1 base; unmatched junction nucleotides: 4.

Regarding this clone: This may be a read error: a much more frequent sequence differs by one nucleotide. This chain connects TRBV6-5 to TRBJ2-5; 8 positions agree with TRBD2. This CDR3 region has 14 residues. V lost 5 bases to trimming and J lost 7 bases; unmatched junction nucleotides: 9. CDR1 and CDR2 (germline): MNHEY, SVGAGI. The DNA for the CDR3 is TGTGCCAGCAGTCTTAGCGGGGAGGGGGTGACCCAGTACTTC. Amino acid sequence: CASSLSGEGVTQYF.

J is TRBJ2-7 and V is TRBV4-2; a possible D gene is TRBD1 (5 bases). The CDR3 totals 15 residues. The V gene lost 0 bases and the J gene lost 2 bases, with 11 bases spanning the gap. Germline assignment: CDR1 LGHNA and CDR2 YNFKEQ. The CDR3 loop is CASSQDRQGAYEQYF. CDR3 DNA: TGTGCCAGCAGCCAAGATCGCCAGGGCGCCTACGAGCAGTACTTC.

This clone was observed a handful of times. One junction end does not reproduce the germline sequence, and a read error may be involved. The genes are TRBV28 and TRBJ1-5; TRBD1 might be the D (5 bases). Germline assignment: CDR1 MDHEN and CDR2 SYDVKM. The CDR3 covers 11 residues. CDR3: CATRVRDEHNF. DNA for the CDR3: TGTGCCACCAGGGTGCGTGACGAACATAATTTT.

J is TRBJ2-7 and V is TRBV28; D remains ambiguous. In germline, CDR1 is MDHEN, CDR2 SYDVKM. V was pared by 2 bases and J by 1 base, with 9 bases between. The CDR3 extends over 14 amino acids. CDR3 in amino acids: CASSLLDASYEQYF. The CDR3 DNA sequence: TGTGCCAGCAGTTTACTGGATGCGTCCTACGAGCAGTACTTC.

This clone was found many times. The gene calls are TRBV4-2 and TRBJ1-4, with 9 bases identical to TRBD1. Germline CDR1 is LGHNA and CDR2 is YNFKEQ. This CDR3 has 18 amino acids. J lost 0 bases, V lost 4 bases, and 9 bases had no gene match. The CDR3 coding sequence is TGTGCCAGCAGCCCACGGACAGGGGCCCCCACAACTAATGAAAAACTGTTTTTT. It encodes CASSPRTGAPTTNEKLFF.

J is TRBJ2-3 and V is TRBV27; D unclear. V lost 6 bases, J lost 0 bases, and 16 bases lay in between. This CDR3 has 16 residues. Germline V lookup: CDR1 MNHEY, CDR2 SMNVEV (reference sequence). For the CDR3, the DNA is TGTGCCAGCAGCCCGAACCGAATTCCGAGCACAGATACGCAGTATTTT. This encodes CASSPNRIPSTDTQYF.

V gene TRBV29-1 combines with J gene TRBJ2-3, with D possibly TRBD2 on 6 matching bases. The CDR3 is 14 residues long. Looked up from germline, CDR1 is SQVTM and CDR2 is ANQGSEA. V was pared by 6 bases and J by 3 bases, with 16 bases between. The DNA of the CDR3 is TGCAGCGTGGGAAAGGGGACTGTAACAGATACGCAGTATTTT. Translation gives CSVGKGTVTDTQYF.

Comments on this clone: A much larger clone differs by one base, so this may be a read error. The V and J genes are TRBV11-2 and TRBJ2-3, with D perhaps TRBD1 (5 bases). Germline V CDR1 and CDR2: SGHAT, FQNNGV. This CDR3 is built from 16 residues. V was cut by 5 bases and J by 0 bases, with 15 bases left in between. CDR3 sequence reads: CASSPGIRVSTDTQYF. The CDR3 bases are TGTGCCAGCAGCCCCGGAATCAGGGTCAGCACAGATACGCAGTATTTT.

The gene calls are TRBV19 and TRBJ2-3; D may be TRBD1 (5 bases). This CDR3 region has 15 residues. The germline CDR1 and CDR2 sequences are LNHDA and SQIVND (reference sequence). Trimming stripped 3 bases from V and 6 bases from J, with 16 bases between. CDR3 sequence (DNA): TGTGCCAGTAGTATTAAGGACACCGTCGCCGATACGCAGTATTTT. Translation: CASSIKDTVADTQYF.

The chain carries TRBV28 and TRBJ2-7, with D maybe TRBD1 (6 bases). V lost 1 base and J 5 bases, leaving 9 bases between the germline ends. This CDR3 contains 13 residues. Germline CDR1 and CDR2: MDHEN and SYDVKM. Written as DNA, the CDR3 is TGTGCCAGCAGTTTATCCCACAGGGACGAGCAGTACTTC. Translating gives CASSLSHRDEQYF. The full variable domain, in which reference TRBV28 and TRBJ2-7 provide the parts outside the CDR3, is DVKVTQSSRYLVKRTGEKVFLECVQDMDHENMFWYRQDPGLGLRLIYFSYDVKMKEKGDIPEGYSVSREKKERFSLILESASTNQTSMYLCASSLSHRDEQYFGPGTRLTVT.

This chain connects TRBV7-7 to TRBJ2-5; no firm D call. The V gene lost 0 bases and the J gene lost 1 base, with 6 bases spanning the gap. From germline, CDR1 is SSHAT and CDR2 FNYEAQ (reference sequence). The CDR3 is made up of 14 amino acids. The CDR3 loop is CASSLAGIQETQYF. The CDR3 coding sequence is TGTGCCAGCAGCTTAGCCGGAATCCAAGAGACCCAGTACTTC.

The chain uses TRBV18 and TRBJ1-5; D unresolved. Trimming removed 3 bases at V and 4 bases at J, with 10 bases between. The CDR3 is 14 amino acids. The V gene's germline CDR1 is KGHSH and CDR2 LQKENI. CDR3 nucleotide sequence: TGTGCCAGCTCACCGGTACGGGGTAATCAGCCCCAGCATTTT. Amino acids: CASSPVRGNQPQHF. Together with reference TRBV18 and TRBJ1-5, the CDR3 gives the full variable domain: NAGVMQNPRHLVRRRGQEARLRCSPMKGHSHVYWYRQLPEEGLKFMVYLQKENIIDESGMPKERFSAEFPKEGPSILRIQQVVRGDSAAYFCASSPVRGNQPQHFGDGTRLSIL.

The chain uses TRBV30 and TRBJ2-7, with D maybe TRBD1 (5 bases). The V and J ends lost 4 bases and 2 bases respectively, with 12 bases between them. Per germline, CDR1 GTSNPN and CDR2 SVGIG (reference sequence). This CDR3 has 13 amino acids. This CDR3 reads CAWTLGRAYEQYF. In DNA form, the CDR3 reads TGTGCCTGGACTTTGGGCAGGGCCTACGAGCAGTACTTC.

The rearrangement links TRBV7-2 to TRBJ1-2, with D uncertain. V lost 5 bases and J 8 bases, leaving 18 bases between the germline ends. Germline V lookup: CDR1 SGHTA, CDR2 FQGNSA. The CDR3 extends over 14 amino acids. The CDR3 reads CASSPWTFDSGYTF. CDR3 in DNA: TGTGCCAGCAGCCCTTGGACCTTTGACTCCGGCTACACCTTC. The complete variable domain, with remaining parts taken from reference TRBV7-2 and TRBJ1-2, reads GAGVSQSPSNKVTEKGKDVELRCDPISGHTALYWYRQSLGQGLEFLIYFQGNSAPDKSGLPSDRFSAERTGGSVSTLTIQRTQQEDSAVYLCASSPWTFDSGYTFGSGTRLTVV.

J is TRBJ2-5 and V is TRBV4-1, with D possibly matching TRBD2 (5 bases). This CDR3 contains 15 residues. Deletions cut 0 bases from V and 4 bases from J, with 12 bases between. Per germline, CDR1 MGHRA and CDR2 YSYEKL. The CDR3 sequence is CASSQDPGWGETQYF. In DNA form, the CDR3 reads TGCGCCAGCAGCCAAGATCCGGGGTGGGGAGAGACCCAGTACTTC.

This clone was seen only once. The chain joins TRBV25-1 to TRBJ2-1, with D possibly TRBD1 on 5 matching bases. There are 11 residues in the CDR3. Trimming pared 6 bases from V and 8 bases from J, leaving 8 bases between. Germline CDR1 is MGHDK and CDR2 is SYGVNS. CDR3 bases: TGTGCCAGCAGGGGGCGCGATGAGCAGTTCTTC. It codes for CASRGRDEQFF.

The chain carries TRBV28 and TRBJ2-2, with TRBD1 matching 8 bases. CDR1 MDHEN and CDR2 SYDVKM come from the germline V gene. The length of the CDR3 is 15 residues. V lost 5 bases to trimming and J lost 1 base; unmatched junction nucleotides: 3. The CDR3 bases are TGTGCCAGCAGTAAGGACAGGGTGAACACCGGGGAGCTGTTTTTT. This encodes CASSKDRVNTGELFF.

This chain joins TRBV9 and TRBJ2-2; D ambiguous. The germline CDR1 and CDR2 sequences are SGDLS and YYNGEE. The germline V and J ends were trimmed by 0 bases and 5 bases, with 11 bases remaining between them. This CDR3 region has 15 residues. The CDR3 loop is CASSVAQPGTGELFF. CDR3 sequence (DNA): TGTGCCAGCAGCGTAGCCCAGCCCGGGACCGGGGAGCTGTTTTTT.

A word on this clone: This may arise from a read error, as a much more abundant clone is one base away. This chain links TRBV2 with TRBJ2-1; D may be TRBD2 (6 bases). V shed 8 bases and J shed 4 bases, with 21 bases lying between them. This CDR3 is 16 amino acids long. The germline CDR1 and CDR2 sequences are SNHLY and FYNNEI. DNA of the CDR3: TGTGCCAGCGGGAAGGCGGTCGGGAGTTCTTACAATGAGCAGTTCTTC. This sequence encodes CASGKAVGSSYNEQFF.

The rearrangement links TRBV19 to TRBJ2-5, with 14 positions matching TRBD2. This CDR3 is 15 amino acids long. Germline V gene sequence: CDR1 LNHDA, CDR2 SQIVND (reference sequence). J was trimmed by 5 bases and V by 8 bases; bases with no gene match: 7. The CDR3 loop is CASSSGLAGVETQYF. CDR3 DNA: TGTGCCAGTTCCTCGGGACTAGCGGGAGTGGAGACCCAGTACTTC.

The chain joins TRBV9 to TRBJ2-1; D is undetermined. The germline CDR1 and CDR2 sequences are SGDLS and YYNGEE. The CDR3 runs 15 residues. The V and J ends lost 0 bases and 8 bases respectively, with 15 bases between them. The CDR3 sequence: CASSVGFGVGYEQFF. CDR3 DNA: TGTGCCAGCAGCGTAGGTTTTGGGGTGGGATATGAGCAGTTCTTC.

This sequence joins TRBV7-8 and TRBJ2-7, with 10 positions matching TRBD2. The germline V gene encodes CDR1 SGHVS and CDR2 FQNEAQ. The CDR3 runs 14 residues. V lost 5 bases and J lost 2; bases outside the gene matches: 3. This CDR3 reads CASSILAGTYEQYF. The DNA of the CDR3 is TGTGCCAGCAGCATACTAGCGGGGACCTACGAGCAGTACTTC.